Presented here are 4 T cell receptor beta chains from one specimen sequenced in a study of PD-L1 blockade in urothelial cancer. Sequenced by immunoSEQ multiplex PCR; TCRdb stores in-frame clones only, minus some. The repertoire includes some 100,000 clones, roughly nine tenths of them detected once, and 0.8% to 1% sits in the top ten. The sequenced sample was PBMCs, obtained around atezolizumab (anti-PD-L1) treatment. Source of these receptors: a woman older than 75 with urothelial cancer.

V and J are TRBV19 and TRBJ2-1; TRBD1 agrees at 8 bases. In germline, CDR1 is LNHDA, CDR2 SQIVND (reference sequence). CDR3 length: 17 amino acids. The V segment lost 6 bases and the J segment 0 bases; nucleotides outside the gene matches: 10. The DNA for the CDR3 is TGTGCCAGTAGCACAACGGGACAGGCAGTCTCCTACAATGAGCAGTTCTTC. As protein: CASSTTGQAVSYNEQFF. Full variable domain (rest looked up from reference TRBV19 and TRBJ2-1): DGGITQSPKYLFRKEGQNVTLSCEQNLNHDAMYWYRQDPGQGLRLIYYSQIVNDFQKGDIAEGYSVSREKKESFPLTVTSAQKNPTAFYLCASSTTGQAVSYNEQFFGPGTRLTVL.

V is TRBV28 and J is TRBJ2-7; 10 bases agree with TRBD2. The CDR3 length is 16 residues. Trimming took 3 bases from V and 4 from J; bases not matched to a gene: 9. CDR1 is MDHEN, CDR2 SYDVKM, per germline. The CDR3 loop is CASSFLSSGRPYEQYF. CDR3 in DNA: TGTGCCAGCAGTTTTTTGTCTAGCGGGAGACCGTACGAGCAGTACTTC.

The CDR3 loop reads CASSFFLVGNTEAFF. The DNA for the CDR3 is TGCGCCAGCAGCTTTTTTCTAGTAGGTAACACTGAAGCTTTCTTT. The V call is TRBV5-1, the J call TRBJ1-1; no reliable D call. Trimming cost V 2 bases and J 2 bases, with 13 bases left between them. Germline CDR1 and CDR2: SGHRS and YFSETQ. There are 15 residues in the CDR3.

The gene calls are TRBV28 and TRBJ1-1; D is perhaps TRBD1 (6 bases). The V and J ends lost 3 bases and 1 base respectively, with 12 bases between them. The CDR3 contains 15 residues. Germline lookup yields CDR1 MDHEN and CDR2 SYDVKM. CDR3: CASSFGQGWNTEAFF. CDR3 nucleotides: TGTGCCAGCAGTTTTGGGCAGGGGTGGAACACTGAAGCTTTCTTT.